This entry lists 16 T cell receptor beta chains sequenced from one sample in a study of radiation and T cells in renal cell carcinoma. Assay used: immunoSEQ multiplex PCR; TCRdb lists only in-frame clones, some missing. The table records some 150,000 clones, 65% to 90% of them present only once. Stated time point: blood 4 weeks post-SBRT, at nephrectomy. As for treatment: 15 Gy SBRT to primary tumor, nephrectomy 4 weeks later. The starting material was blood, obtained from a patient whose treatment included radiotherapy and nephrectomy. The receptors come from a woman aged 45-65 years with renal cell carcinoma.

The chain employs TRBV23-1 and TRBJ2-1, with a weak D call TRBD2 (6 bases). TRBV23-1 is known as an ORF, though its function is uncertain. The CDR3 is made up of 15 amino acids. V was pared by 7 bases and J by 5 bases, with 18 bases between. The CDR3 DNA reads as TGCGCCAGCACCTTTAGCGGAGGTCCTAACAATGAGCAGTTCTTC. Protein product: CASTFSGGPNNEQFF.

The count of this clone is one. The chain is built from TRBV30 and TRBJ1-3; perhaps TRBD1 as D (5 bases). Germline CDR1 reads GTSNPN; CDR2 reads SVGIG (reference sequence). V shed 0 bases and J shed 2 bases, with 8 bases lying between them. This CDR3 is built from 14 residues. The CDR3 loop reads CAWSVGRAGNTIYF. The CDR3 nucleotides are TGTGCCTGGAGTGTGGGCAGGGCTGGAAACACCATATATTTT.

The gene calls are TRBV28 and TRBJ2-7, with D tentatively TRBD2 (5 bases). Germline V gene data show CDR1 as MDHEN and CDR2 as SYDVKM. The CDR3 has 12 amino acids. V lost 11 bases and J 2 bases, leaving 13 bases between the germline ends. The CDR3 loop reads CACGSETYEQYF. The CDR3 DNA sequence: TGTGCCTGCGGGTCGGAGACCTACGAGCAGTACTTC.

This clone was seen a few times. V gene TRBV7-9 combines with J gene TRBJ1-1; TRBD1 matches at 10 bases. The CDR3 is 13 residues long. The germline gives CDR1 SEHNR, CDR2 FQNEAQ (reference sequence). J lost 10 bases, V lost 3 bases, and 5 bases had no gene match. The CDR3 DNA reads as TGTGCCAGCAGCTTCGAGGACAGGGGGAGAGCTTTCTTT. Amino acids: CASSFEDRGRAFF.

The chain joins TRBV6-5 to TRBJ2-7; perhaps TRBD2 as D (6 bases). The germline CDR1 and CDR2 sequences are MNHEY and SVGAGI. This CDR3 spans 14 amino acids. Between the trimmed V and J ends, which lost 4 bases and 6 bases, there was a span of 16 bases. The CDR3 DNA is TGTGCCAGCAGTTGGGGACTCGAGGGCGGCGAGCAGTACTTC. This gives the protein CASSWGLEGGEQYF.

V usage is TRBV15 and J usage is TRBJ1-2; tentatively, D is TRBD1 (5 bases). V lost 1 base, J lost 3 bases, and 6 bases lay in between. CDR1 and CDR2 from the germline V gene are LNHNV and YYDKDF (reference sequence). This CDR3 spans 13 amino acids. Here the CDR3 reads CATSRGGDYGYTF. The CDR3 nucleotides are TGTGCCACCAGCAGAGGGGGGGACTATGGCTACACCTTC.

This chain joins TRBV2 and TRBJ1-3; 7 bases map to TRBD1. CDR1 and CDR2 (germline): SNHLY, FYNNEI. The CDR3 covers 17 residues. Germline trimming cut 3 bases from V and 7 bases from J; bases unmatched to any gene: 15. The CDR3 bases are TGTGCCAGCAGTGACCCCGCTCCGACAGGGCAGTCCAACACCATATATTTT. Residues: CASSDPAPTGQSNTIYF.

The chain uses TRBV7-3 and TRBJ1-1; D is ambiguous. The CDR3 has 15 residues. Germline values: CDR1 SGHTA, CDR2 FQGTGA. V was cut by 5 bases and J by 4 bases, with 17 bases left in between. The CDR3 region is CASSPSEGQSTEAFF. The CDR3 DNA sequence: TGTGCCAGCAGCCCCTCGGAGGGCCAGAGCACTGAAGCTTTCTTT.

V is TRBV5-1 and J is TRBJ2-7, with TRBD2 matching over 7 bases. CDR3 size: 15 residues. J gave up 0 bases and V 3 bases, and 6 bases lay outside the gene matches. The germline gives CDR1 SGHRS, CDR2 YFSETQ. The CDR3 DNA is TGCGCCAGCAGCTCGGGACTACCGAGCTCCTACGAGCAGTACTTC. Residues: CASSSGLPSSYEQYF.

This clone was observed once. The chain carries TRBV7-9 and TRBJ1-2, with TRBD1 matching 8 bases. Per the germline V gene, CDR1 is SEHNR and CDR2 is FQNEAQ (reference sequence). The CDR3 extends over 14 amino acids. Trimming at V came to 4 bases and at J to 4 bases, leaving 5 bases not matched to a gene. The CDR3 sequence: CASSSTDRAYGYTF. The CDR3, as DNA: TGTGCCAGCAGCTCCACGGACAGGGCCTATGGCTACACCTTC.

The table lists this clone with a count of one. This chain joins TRBV6-5 and TRBJ2-4; D possibly corresponds to TRBD2 (5 bases). This CDR3 contains 14 residues. V lost 5 bases, J lost 6 bases, and 14 bases lay in between. Germline CDR1 MNHEY, CDR2 SVGAGI. CDR3 residues: CASSTRRGGNIQYF. CDR3 sequence (DNA): TGTGCCAGCAGTACCCGTCGAGGAGGAAACATTCAGTACTTC.

The V call is TRBV9, the J call TRBJ2-3, with 9 bases lining up with TRBD2. This CDR3 region has 17 residues. Germline CDR1 reads SGDLS; CDR2 reads YYNGEE. Trimming at V came to 0 bases and at J to 1 base, leaving 6 bases not matched to a gene. CDR3 loop: CASSVGDSGSRTDTQYF. CDR3 nucleotides: TGTGCCAGCAGCGTAGGGGATAGCGGGAGCCGCACAGATACGCAGTATTTT.

The chain recombines TRBV19 with TRBJ2-1; D is perhaps TRBD2 (5 bases). V dropped 4 bases and J dropped 2 bases, with 12 bases sitting between them. Germline loops: CDR1 LNHDA, CDR2 SQIVND (reference sequence). CDR3 length equals 15 residues. The CDR3: CASSKAAATYNEQFF. CDR3 bases: TGTGCCAGTAGTAAGGCAGCGGCTACCTACAATGAGCAGTTCTTC.

The chain recombines TRBV4-3 with TRBJ2-2; D uncertain. In germline, CDR1 is LGHNA, CDR2 YSLEER. V lost 2 bases to trimming and J lost 8 bases, with 24 bases between them. This CDR3 has 18 residues. The CDR3 DNA sequence: TGCGCCAGCAGCCAACGACGGTACGATCAACCCCCCCCTGGGGAGCTGTTTTTT. Encoded protein: CASSQRRYDQPPPGELFF.

The chain carries TRBV6-5 and TRBJ2-5, with 14 bases that match TRBD2. Germline CDR1 is MNHEY and CDR2 is SVGAGI. The V gene end was trimmed by 10 bases and the J gene end by 5 bases; junction bases not matched to a gene: 6. CDR3 length equals 14 residues. The CDR3 DNA reads TGTGCCATCGGGACTAGCGGGAGCTTGGAGACCCAGTACTTC. It yields the protein CAIGTSGSLETQYF.

V usage is TRBV30 and J usage is TRBJ2-7; 7 bases match TRBD1. Germline-derived CDR1 and CDR2 are GTSNPN and SVGIG (reference sequence). V shed 3 bases and J 3 bases; nucleotides not matched to a gene: 5. The CDR3 extends over 13 amino acids. The CDR3 loop reads CAWSATGVYEQYF. As DNA, the CDR3 is TGTGCCTGGAGCGCAACAGGGGTCTACGAGCAGTACTTC. The full variable domain, completed using reference TRBV30 and TRBJ2-7, is SQTIHQWPATLVQPVGSPLSLECTVEGTSNPNLYWYRQAAGRGLQLLFYSVGIGQISSEVPQNLSASRPQDRQFILSSKKLLLSDSGFYLCAWSATGVYEQYFGPGTRLTVT.